This TCR beta chain was captured in a study of control samples from healthy donors and cancer patients. This clone was observed once. Germline CDR1 LGHNA, CDR2 YNFKEQ. The CDR3 spans 15 residues. The trim removed 2 bases at V and 5 bases at J, leaving 3 bases unmatched. Data came from immunoSEQ multiplex PCR; TCRdb stores just in-frame clones and leaves some out. This sample has roughly 20,000 clones, with around 80% found just once. This clonotype originated in a man between 60 and 70 years old with colorectal cancer. The sample comprised PBMCs. This chain connects TRBV4-2 to TRBJ2-2; TRBD2 matches at 9 bases. CDR3 coding DNA: TGTGCCAGCAGCCAACGACTAGCGGCTACCGGGGAGCTGTTTTTT. Its translation: CASSQRLAATGELFF.